This entry lists 14 T cell receptor beta chains sequenced from one sample in a study of blood T cell repertoires in COVID-19. TCRdb's copy holds only in-frame clones and misses some; the assay was immunoSEQ multiplex PCR. This sample has fewer than 200,000 clones; about nine tenths occur once, and the top ten carry roughly 9%. Sequenced input: PBMCs or T cells enriched from blood (not recorded which). The receptors shown here come from a woman aged 18-29 years who had recovered from COVID-19.

The chain is built from TRBV3-1 (or the pseudogene TRBV3-2) and TRBJ1-5, with 9 bases identical to TRBD1. This CDR3 has 15 amino acids. J gave up 6 bases and V 1 base, and 4 bases lay outside the gene matches. CDR1 LGHDT and CDR2 YNNKEL come from the germline V gene (reference sequence). The CDR3 spells CASSQVQGASQPQHF. DNA for the CDR3: TGTGCCAGCAGCCAAGTACAGGGGGCATCTCAGCCCCAGCATTTT.

The chain joins TRBV11-2 to TRBJ1-1; TRBD1 agrees at 10 bases. Unmatched junction bases numbered 2, after V lost 1 base and J lost 0 bases. The CDR3 spans 16 residues. Germline CDR1 reads SGHAT; CDR2 reads FQNNGV. CDR3 sequence (DNA): TGTGCCAGCAGCTTAGCGGGACAGGGGATGAACACTGAAGCTTTCTTT. Protein sequence: CASSLAGQGMNTEAFF. Filled out from reference TRBV11-2 and TRBJ1-1, the complete variable domain reads EAGVAQSPRYKIIEKRQSVAFWCNPISGHATLYWYQQILGQGPKLLIQFQNNGVVDDSQLPKDRFSAERLKGVDSTLKIQPAKLEDSAVYLCASSLAGQGMNTEAFFGQGTRLTVV.

This clone was seen once. The V call is TRBV11-2, the J call TRBJ2-5, with D hard to call. V lost 4 bases to trimming and J lost 4 bases, with 4 bases between them. The CDR3 sequence is 11 residues long. Germline assignment: CDR1 SGHAT and CDR2 FQNNGV. The CDR3 DNA sequence: TGTGCCAGCAGCTCCGTAGAGACCCAGTACTTC. Its protein is CASSSVETQYF.

This chain links TRBV19 with TRBJ1-6, with D perhaps TRBD1 (6 bases). The germline CDR1 and CDR2 sequences are LNHDA and SQIVND (reference sequence). Trimming removed 2 bases at V and 10 bases at J, with 27 bases between. This CDR3 comprises 19 residues. CDR3 bases: TGTGCCAGTAGTATACGGGACCGCCCGACAGGCAGAGGGTACTCACCCCTCCACTTT. Translating gives CASSIRDRPTGRGYSPLHF.

This chain uses TRBV28 with TRBJ1-5; maybe TRBD1 (6 bases). CDR1 MDHEN and CDR2 SYDVKM come from the germline V gene. V gave up 3 bases and J gave up 1 base, with 10 bases separating them. The CDR3 has 15 residues. CDR3 nucleotide sequence: TGTGCCAGCAGTTTCTCGCAGGGGAGCAATCAGCCCCAGCATTTT. Translation gives CASSFSQGSNQPQHF.

V and J are TRBV11-3 and TRBJ2-1, with 9 bases lining up with TRBD2. V lost 0 bases and J lost 4; bases outside the gene matches: 1. This CDR3 comprises 15 residues. Germline V CDR1 and CDR2: SGHNT, YENEEA. The CDR3 nucleotides are TGTGCCAGCAGCTTAGAGGCGGGGGGGTACAATGAGCAGTTCTTC. It yields the protein CASSLEAGGYNEQFF.

The rearrangement links TRBV29-1 to TRBJ2-2; D is ambiguous. Germline CDR1 and CDR2: SQVTM and ANQGSEA. This CDR3 is 13 amino acids long. With 4 bases removed from V and 0 bases from J, the gap between germline ends came to 6 bases. The DNA for the CDR3 is TGCAGCGTTGGCGTATCGAACACCGGGGAGCTGTTTTTT. This codes for CSVGVSNTGELFF.

The chain recombines TRBV6-1 with TRBJ1-2; D remains ambiguous. Between the trimmed V and J ends, which lost 1 base and 7 bases, there was a span of 13 bases. The CDR3 totals 14 residues. Germline V gene sequence: CDR1 MNHNS, CDR2 SASEGT. The DNA of the CDR3 is TGTGCCAGCAGTGAAGTGGGAGCTGGTGTTGGCTACACCTTC. This codes for CASSEVGAGVGYTF.

The chain couples TRBV28 to TRBJ1-1; D is perhaps TRBD1 (5 bases). Trimming pared 5 bases from V and 0 bases from J, leaving 16 bases between. The CDR3 is made up of 16 amino acids. Germline lookup yields CDR1 MDHEN and CDR2 SYDVKM. The CDR3 DNA reads as TGTGCCAGCAGTGCGCCAGCCAGGGCTATGAACACTGAAGCTTTCTTT. Encoded protein: CASSAPARAMNTEAFF.

The table lists this clone with a few counts. The chain employs TRBV6-1 and TRBJ1-2; a possible D gene is TRBD1 (5 bases). Trimming shortened V by 3 bases and J by 4 bases, and 12 bases separated the two germline ends. Germline assignment: CDR1 MNHNS and CDR2 SASEGT. CDR3 size: 14 residues. Here the CDR3 reads CASSELVDSYGYTF. CDR3 sequence (DNA): TGTGCCAGCAGTGAGTTAGTTGACAGCTATGGCTACACCTTC.

The chain combines TRBV9 with TRBJ2-2; D unclear. The V gene lost 0 bases and the J gene lost 6 bases, with 9 bases spanning the gap. This CDR3 spans 14 amino acids. Germline assignment: CDR1 SGDLS and CDR2 YYNGEE. The chain's CDR3 is CASSVGALAGELFF. In DNA form, the CDR3 reads TGTGCCAGCAGCGTAGGGGCTTTAGCCGGGGAGCTGTTTTTT.

The genes are TRBV5-1 and TRBJ2-1; D not certain. Trimming took off 0 bases at V and 4 bases at J, with 11 bases between the two ends. Germline loops: CDR1 SGHRS, CDR2 YFSETQ. This CDR3 has 15 amino acids. CDR3 sequence: CASSLAPQEYNEQFF. CDR3 sequence (DNA): TGCGCCAGCAGCTTGGCCCCGCAGGAATACAATGAGCAGTTCTTC.

V usage is TRBV11-2 and J usage is TRBJ2-7, with 7 bases aligning to TRBD1. The CDR3 is made up of 14 amino acids. V dropped 1 base and J dropped 3; count of bases not matched to a gene: 3. Looked up from germline, CDR1 is SGHAT and CDR2 is FQNNGV. CDR3 region: CASSLGGGRYEQYF. The CDR3 DNA follows: TGTGCCAGCAGCTTAGGAGGGGGCCGCTACGAGCAGTACTTC. The full variable domain, its missing parts supplied by reference TRBV11-2 and TRBJ2-7, is EAGVAQSPRYKIIEKRQSVAFWCNPISGHATLYWYQQILGQGPKLLIQFQNNGVVDDSQLPKDRFSAERLKGVDSTLKIQPAKLEDSAVYLCASSLGGGRYEQYFGPGTRLTVT.

The V gene is TRBV2, the J gene TRBJ2-5; D possibly corresponds to TRBD1 (5 bases). Germline loops: CDR1 SNHLY, CDR2 FYNNEI. Trimming shortened V by 6 bases and J by 1 base, and 15 bases separated the two germline ends. The CDR3 covers 15 residues. The CDR3 DNA reads TGTGCCAGCAGGGACCACCGTGGGGCCCAAGAGACCCAGTACTTC. Protein sequence: CASRDHRGAQETQYF.